These 17 T cell receptor beta chains came from one sample sequenced in a study of T cells in Graves' hyperthyroidism and ophthalmopathy. The source material, RNA transcripts, was used to amplify TCR beta CDR3 regions. HTBI primers were employed in a first-round RT-PCR of the TCR CDR3. Via MiXCR, TCRdb re-called the multiplex PCR reads, giving one row per CDR3 protein. There are approximately 420,000 distinct CDR3 sequences in the sample; roughly 13% occur only once, and less than 6.5% lies in the top ten. The specimen sequenced was blood. The source of these receptors is a woman aged 18 to 35 with Graves' hyperthyroidism.

J is TRBJ1-6 and V is TRBV20-1, with D possibly being TRBD1 (5 bases). The CDR3 covers 14 residues. Germline V CDR1 and CDR2: DFQATT, SNEGSKA (reference sequence). V lost 2 bases and J 3 bases, leaving 8 bases between the germline ends. The CDR3 nucleotides read TGCAGTGCTAGAATTGGGGGCTATAATTCACCCCTCCACTTT. It is translated as CSARIGGYNSPLHF.

This clonotype was detected ten times or more. This sequence joins TRBV10-2 and TRBJ1-1; 8 bases map to TRBD1. The V gene end was trimmed by 2 bases and the J gene end by 4 bases; junction bases not matched to a gene: 3. The germline V gene encodes CDR1 WSHSY and CDR2 SAAADI. This CDR3 contains 14 residues. The CDR3 is CASSEGQGGTEAFF. The CDR3 DNA sequence: TGCGCCAGCAGTGAGGGACAGGGCGGCACTGAAGCTTTCTTT.

This clonotype was seen repeatedly, ten times or more. The genes are TRBV30 and TRBJ2-7; D is unclear. Germline lookup yields CDR1 GTSNPN and CDR2 SVGIG (reference sequence). V lost 4 bases and J 4 bases, leaving 17 bases between the germline ends. The CDR3 runs to 14 residues. The CDR3 DNA reads as TGTGCCTGGACTCCCAACCGGGCCACATACGAGCAGTACTTC. Translating it yields CAWTPNRATYEQYF.

This clonotype was counted ten times or more. The V call is TRBV20-1, the J call TRBJ2-7, with D unresolved. The CDR3 covers 11 residues. Trimming cost V 2 bases and J 3 bases, with 5 bases left between them. CDR1 and CDR2 (germline): DFQATT, SNEGSKA (reference sequence). CDR3 loop: CSARQIYEQYF. The CDR3 DNA reads TGCAGTGCTAGACAGATCTACGAGCAGTACTTC.

This clonotype was observed at least ten times. V usage is TRBV28 and J usage is TRBJ2-7; TRBD2 matches at 8 bases. This CDR3 comprises 14 residues. The J segment lost 4 bases and the V segment lost 4 bases, leaving 6 bases of the junction unmatched. Germline V gene data show CDR1 as MDHEN and CDR2 as SYDVKM. In DNA, the CDR3 is TGTGCCAGCAGTTCCCCCCCGGGGGGGTACGAGCAGTACTTC. The encoded protein is CASSSPPGGYEQYF.

This clonotype was seen at least ten times. The chain employs TRBV20-1 and TRBJ2-1; 9 bases line up with TRBD2. Germline V gene sequence: CDR1 DFQATT, CDR2 SNEGSKA (reference sequence). J lost 6 bases, V lost 3 bases, and 9 bases had no gene match. The CDR3 is 15 amino acids. Here the CDR3 reads CSASPFAGGGNEQFF. In DNA form, the CDR3 reads TGCAGTGCTAGTCCCTTCGCGGGAGGGGGCAATGAGCAGTTCTTC.

The chain has TRBV4-1 and TRBJ2-1; 7 nucleotides align to TRBD2. The V segment lost 1 base and the J segment 7 bases; nucleotides outside the gene matches: 10. CDR3 length: 16 residues. Germline-derived CDR1 and CDR2 are MGHRA and YSYEKL. The CDR3 bases are TGCGCCAGCAGCCAAGGGGGACTAAGGTCCGCGAATGAGCAGTTCTTC. Amino acid sequence: CASSQGGLRSANEQFF.

The rearrangement links TRBV15 to TRBJ1-2, with a weak D call TRBD1 (5 bases). Germline assignment: CDR1 LNHNV and CDR2 YYDKDF (reference sequence). V lost 0 bases to trimming and J lost 3 bases, with 11 bases between them. This CDR3 is built from 15 residues. The chain's CDR3 is CATSRDKTVYYGYTF. CDR3 DNA: TGTGCCACCAGCAGAGACAAGACAGTCTACTATGGCTACACCTTC.

This clonotype was recorded at least ten times. This chain joins TRBV28 and TRBJ1-1; D is possibly TRBD1 (5 bases). The V gene lost 6 bases and the J gene lost 4 bases, with 12 bases spanning the gap. This CDR3 contains 13 residues. The germline V gene has CDR1 MDHEN and CDR2 SYDVKM. The CDR3 coding sequence is TGTGCCAGCAGCGAAGCAGGGAGCACTGAAGCTTTCTTT. Translating gives CASSEAGSTEAFF.

This clonotype has just a few counts. A read error may explain this, as a much larger clone is one base away. V and J are TRBV6-1 and TRBJ2-1, with D perhaps TRBD1 or TRBD2 (5 bases each). Germline CDR1 is MNHNS and CDR2 is SASEGT. The CDR3 length is 14 residues. DNA for the CDR3: TGTGCCAGCACACCAGGGAGCCCCTACGATGAGCAGTTCTTC. Its translation is CASTPGSPYDEQFF.

This clonotype turned up a few times. The rearrangement joins TRBV28 to TRBJ1-3; D perhaps matches TRBD1 (5 bases). V lost 3 bases and J lost 6, with 12 bases in between. CDR1 and CDR2 from the germline V gene are MDHEN and SYDVKM. This CDR3 has 14 residues. Here the CDR3 reads CASSFGGSINTIYF. Here the CDR3 DNA reads TGTGCCAGCAGTTTCGGGGGGTCTATAAACACCATATATTTT.

This clonotype showed up many times. V and J are TRBV5-1 and TRBJ1-4; 7 positions match TRBD1. The CDR3 contains 16 residues. Trimming at V came to 0 bases and at J to 6 bases, leaving 8 bases not matched to a gene. CDR1 and CDR2 from the germline V gene are SGHRS and YFSETQ. CDR3: CASSLDPTGRDEKLFF. As DNA, the CDR3 is TGCGCCAGCAGCTTGGACCCGACAGGGAGGGATGAAAAACTGTTTTTT.

This clonotype was seen only a few times. V is TRBV20-1 and J is TRBJ1-2; 8 positions match TRBD1. This CDR3 is built from 12 residues. CDR1 is DFQATT, CDR2 SNEGSKA, per germline (reference sequence). Germline trimming cut 4 bases from V and 6 bases from J; bases unmatched to any gene: 4. CDR3: CSAKTGVHGYTF. Written as DNA, the CDR3 is TGCAGTGCTAAGACAGGGGTCCATGGCTACACCTTC.

This clonotype was counted many times. The chain uses TRBV6-1 and TRBJ2-7; TRBD1 agrees at 7 bases. The CDR3 extends over 14 amino acids. The trim removed 5 bases at V and 1 base at J, leaving 5 bases unmatched. CDR1 and CDR2 (germline): MNHNS, SASEGT. The CDR3 coding sequence is TGTGCCAGCAGTACCTGGACAGGATCCTACGAGCAGTACTTC. Encoded protein: CASSTWTGSYEQYF.

This clonotype was recorded at least ten times. The V gene is TRBV18, the J gene TRBJ2-5, with D uncertain. V lost 3 bases, J lost 2 bases, and 10 bases lay in between. The CDR3 totals 14 residues. Germline CDR1 is KGHSH and CDR2 is LQKENI. This chain's CDR3 is CASSPITRQETQYF. The CDR3, as DNA: TGTGCCAGCTCACCGATTACGCGGCAAGAGACCCAGTACTTC.

This clonotype was counted between two and nine times. The gene calls are TRBV5-6 and TRBJ2-7; D may be TRBD1 or TRBD2 (5 bases each). Germline V gives CDR1 SGHDT, CDR2 YYEEEE. V lost 2 bases and J lost 3, with 15 bases in between. This CDR3 spans 15 amino acids. The CDR3 spells CASSFDGAFGYEQYF. Written as DNA, the CDR3 is TGTGCCAGCAGCTTCGACGGGGCCTTCGGCTACGAGCAGTACTTC.

This clonotype was counted at least ten times. This chain connects TRBV12-3 or TRBV12-4 to TRBJ2-7, with D possibly being TRBD2 (6 bases). The CDR3 length is 13 residues. Trimming took off 3 bases at V and 1 base at J, with 7 bases between the two ends. CDR3 in amino acids: CASSFGGSYEQYF. The CDR3 nucleotides are TGTGCCAGCAGTTTCGGAGGGTCCTACGAGCAGTACTTC.